The 15 T cell receptor beta chains reported below all come from one sample, sequenced in a study of patients and donors after allogeneic stem cell transplantation. TCRdb ran MiXCR on the RT-PCR reads and lists one entry per CDR3 protein. The data contain roughly 200,000 distinct CDR3 sequences, around two fifths of them seen just once; the ten biggest clones take up roughly 11%. Sequenced sample: blood, either unsorted or a sorted T cell fraction (not recorded which). All receptors derive from a human donor who was either an allogeneic HSCT recipient or a stem cell or donor lymphocyte infusion donor (not recorded which). It is not recorded whose cells these are; they may come from a transplant donor.

This sequence joins TRBV12-3 or TRBV12-4 and TRBJ1-1, with 8 bases matching TRBD1. This CDR3 comprises 15 residues. After removal of 6 bases from V and 1 base from J, the junction contained 7 bases not matched to a gene. The CDR3 DNA is TGTGCCAGCAGAACTCTTGACAGGGGGAACACTGAAGCTTTCTTT. This translates into CASRTLDRGNTEAFF.

This sequence joins TRBV12-3 or TRBV12-4 and TRBJ1-2; D perhaps matches TRBD1 (6 bases). This CDR3 is built from 13 residues. Trimming removed 6 bases from V and 8 bases from J, with 16 bases in between. The DNA of the CDR3 is TGTGCCAGCAGCCCCGGTAGGGGGGCGGGCTACACCTTC. It codes for CASSPGRGAGYTF.

This clonotype was seen more than once but under ten times. The chain recombines TRBV7-2 with TRBJ1-1; D is possibly TRBD1 (6 bases). The V gene lost 5 bases and the J gene lost 4 bases, with 14 bases spanning the gap. The germline V gene has CDR1 SGHTA and CDR2 FQGNSA. CDR3 size: 14 residues. In DNA, the CDR3 is TGTGCCAGCAGCCTTAAAACAGGGACCACTGAAGCTTTCTTT. Translated, it gives CASSLKTGTTEAFF.

The table lists this clonotype with a few counts. The rearrangement links TRBV5-6 to TRBJ2-3; a weak D match, TRBD1 (5 bases). CDR3 size: 13 residues. Looked up from germline, CDR1 is SGHDT and CDR2 is YYEEEE. V was trimmed by 0 bases and J by 5 bases, leaving 7 bases between them. CDR3: CASSLAGQDTQYF. CDR3 sequence (DNA): TGTGCCAGCAGCTTGGCCGGACAAGATACGCAGTATTTT.

V and J are TRBV20-1 and TRBJ1-2, with D hard to call. The CDR3 is made up of 14 amino acids. The V and J ends lost 2 bases and 4 bases respectively, with 14 bases between them. Germline V lookup: CDR1 DFQATT, CDR2 SNEGSKA (reference sequence). The CDR3 loop reads CSARIGEPSYGYTF. The CDR3 DNA sequence: TGCAGTGCTAGAATCGGGGAGCCTTCCTATGGCTACACCTTC.

The table lists this clonotype with a count of one. The chain couples TRBV12-3 or TRBV12-4 to TRBJ2-2; weak D call: TRBD1 (5 bases). This CDR3 comprises 15 residues. With 7 bases removed from V and 0 bases from J, the gap between germline ends came to 12 bases. The CDR3 loop reads CASTPDKANTGELFF. Written as DNA, the CDR3 is TGTGCCAGCACTCCGGACAAGGCGAACACCGGGGAGCTGTTTTTT.

This clonotype has just one count. The chain uses TRBV20-1 and TRBJ1-5; D remains ambiguous. CDR3 length: 14 amino acids. V lost 3 bases, J lost 7 bases, and 16 bases lay in between. Germline CDR1 reads DFQATT; CDR2 reads SNEGSKA (reference sequence). The CDR3 nucleotides read TGCAGTGCTAGTGCGGTTTCGGCAAGCCAGCCCCAGCATTTT. It is translated as CSASAVSASQPQHF.

The V call is TRBV5-1, the J call TRBJ1-1; weak D call: TRBD1 (6 bases). The germline CDR1 and CDR2 sequences are SGHRS and YFSETQ. This CDR3 spans 13 amino acids. With 0 bases removed from V and 4 bases from J, the gap between germline ends came to 7 bases. Here the CDR3 DNA reads TGCGCCAGCAGCTTGGCAGGGGCCACTGAAGCTTTCTTT. This sequence encodes CASSLAGATEAFF.

This clonotype has a handful of counts. The rearrangement links TRBV18 to TRBJ1-1; D gene uncertain. The CDR3 totals 13 residues. Germline CDR1 reads KGHSH; CDR2 reads LQKENI. Trimming cost V 0 bases and J 2 bases, with 4 bases left between them. The CDR3 bases are TGTGCCAGCTCACCACCGGGAAACACTGAAGCTTTCTTT. Translation: CASSPPGNTEAFF. Full variable domain (outside the CDR3, taken from reference TRBV18 and TRBJ1-1): NAGVMQNPRHLVRRRGQEARLRCSPMKGHSHVYWYRQLPEEGLKFMVYLQKENIIDESGMPKERFSAEFPKEGPSILRIQQVVRGDSAAYFCASSPPGNTEAFFGQGTRLTVV.

This clonotype has only a few counts. The chain couples TRBV5-1 to TRBJ2-1; 7 bases are a match to TRBD1. The CDR3 loop spans 16 amino acids. J lost 6 bases, V lost 0 bases, and 9 bases had no gene match. The germline gives CDR1 SGHRS, CDR2 YFSETQ. CDR3 DNA: TGCGCCAGCAGCTTGGGAGGGACAGCTAAGACCAATGAGCAGTTCTTC. It specifies CASSLGGTAKTNEQFF. Complete variable domain (other parts from reference TRBV5-1 and TRBJ2-1): KAGVTQTPRYLIKTRGQQVTLSCSPISGHRSVSWYQQTPGQGLQFLFEYFSETQRNKGNFPGRFSGRQFSNSRSEMNVSTLELGDSALYLCASSLGGTAKTNEQFFGPGTRLTVL.

The chain combines TRBV15 with TRBJ1-2; D gene ambiguous. V was pared by 1 base and J by 0 bases, with 12 bases between. Looked up from germline, CDR1 is LNHNV and CDR2 is YYDKDF (reference sequence). CDR3 length equals 16 residues. Written as DNA, the CDR3 is TGTGCCACCAGCAGAGTTTTGGGCAGGCCTAACTATGGCTACACCTTC. Residues: CATSRVLGRPNYGYTF.

The chain links TRBV29-1 to TRBJ2-2; D gene ambiguous. Germline CDR1 reads SQVTM; CDR2 reads ANQGSEA. The ends were cut back, 4 bases at V and 6 bases at J, with 9 bases in the middle. This CDR3 comprises 12 residues. The CDR3 DNA reads TGCAGCGTTGTCAGGAATGCCGGGGAGCTGTTTTTT. This encodes CSVVRNAGELFF.

This chain uses TRBV10-3 with TRBJ2-7, with TRBD1 matching over 10 bases. The germline gives CDR1 ENHRY, CDR2 SYGVKD. CDR3 length: 14 amino acids. The J segment lost 2 bases and the V segment lost 2 bases, leaving 0 bases of the junction unmatched. The DNA of the CDR3 is TGTGCCATCAGTGAGGACAGGGGGCCCTACGAGCAGTACTTC. Its protein product is CAISEDRGPYEQYF.

V usage is TRBV19 and J usage is TRBJ1-6; no reliable D call. The CDR3 length is 14 residues. CDR1 is LNHDA and CDR2 is SQIVND in the germline V gene (reference sequence). Trimming left V 9 bases short and J 9 bases short, with 18 bases between. The CDR3 spells CASRPGPTVSPLHF. The CDR3 DNA reads as TGTGCCAGCAGACCCGGGCCGACGGTTTCACCCCTCCACTTT.

There are a few counts of this clonotype. The J gene is TRBJ2-6, the V gene TRBV2; no reliable D call. The germline V gene encodes CDR1 SNHLY and CDR2 FYNNEI. Trimming took off 3 bases at V and 2 bases at J, with 11 bases between the two ends. This CDR3 contains 16 residues. The CDR3 DNA reads TGTGCCAGCAGTGATAGGCGAGGAGCTGGGGCCAACGTCCTGACTTTC. Translating gives CASSDRRGAGANVLTF.